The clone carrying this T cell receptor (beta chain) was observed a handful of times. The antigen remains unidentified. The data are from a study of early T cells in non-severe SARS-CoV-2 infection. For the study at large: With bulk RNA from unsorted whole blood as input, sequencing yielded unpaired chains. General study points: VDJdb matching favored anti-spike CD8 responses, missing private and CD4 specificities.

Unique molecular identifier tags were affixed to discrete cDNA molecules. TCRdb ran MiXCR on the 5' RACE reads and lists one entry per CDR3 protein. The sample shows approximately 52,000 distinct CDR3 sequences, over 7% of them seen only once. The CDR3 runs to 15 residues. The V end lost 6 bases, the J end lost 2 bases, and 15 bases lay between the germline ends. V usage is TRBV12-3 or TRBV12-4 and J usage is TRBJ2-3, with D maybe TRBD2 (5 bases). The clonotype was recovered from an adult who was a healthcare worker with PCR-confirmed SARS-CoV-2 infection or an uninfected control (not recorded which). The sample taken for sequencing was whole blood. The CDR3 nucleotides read TGTGCCAGCAGCCTCCGGACTCCCACCACAGATACGCAGTATTTT. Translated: CASSLRTPTTDTQYF.